These 9 T cell receptor beta chains were all obtained from the same sample, sequenced in a study of tumor-infiltrating lymphocytes in primary liver carcinoma. It was unsorted whole blood that yielded blood RNA, and germline DNA was also extracted. From 500 ng of total RNA, TCR beta-specific cDNA was reverse-transcribed using a constant-region primer. Generation of the TCR beta libraries relied on three nested multiplex PCR rounds using slightly modified ARM-PCR. The study ran its first two PCR rounds for about 11 cycles each, using TRBV1-TRBV30 forward primers and a C-beta reverse primer. TCRdb redid the calling of the multiplex PCR reads with MiXCR, one entry per CDR3 protein. The table has 310,000 or so distinct CDR3 sequences, around 50% seen once. The sequenced sample consisted of peripheral blood. These receptors came from a woman aged 30 to 39 with primary liver carcinoma and hepatitis B virus infection.

This clonotype was counted ten times or more. This chain connects TRBV4-1 to TRBJ2-7; TRBD2 agrees at 7 bases. Germline-derived CDR1 and CDR2 are MGHRA and YSYEKL. The J segment lost 0 bases and the V segment lost 3 bases, leaving 2 bases of the junction unmatched. The CDR3 is made up of 14 amino acids. The DNA for the CDR3 is TGCGCCAGCAGCCAGGGCGGGAGCTCCTACGAGCAGTACTTC. Protein: CASSQGGSSYEQYF.

This clonotype was counted at least ten times. The V gene is TRBV4-1, the J gene TRBJ2-5, with D unclear. Per germline, CDR1 MGHRA and CDR2 YSYEKL. The V gene lost 1 base and the J gene lost 2 bases, with 5 bases spanning the gap. The length of the CDR3 is 13 residues. The CDR3 DNA sequence: TGCGCCAGCAGCCAAGCTCCTCAAGAGACCCAGTACTTC. This sequence encodes CASSQAPQETQYF.

The rearrangement links TRBV29-1 to TRBJ2-5; 10 positions match TRBD2. V trimming: 6 bases; J trimming: 4 bases; junction bases outside the gene matches: 14. CDR3 length equals 16 residues. Germline CDR1 reads SQVTM; CDR2 reads ANQGSEA. CDR3: CSVAGQAGGTGETQYF. The CDR3, as DNA: TGCAGCGTAGCAGGACAAGCGGGAGGGACCGGAGAGACCCAGTACTTC.

This clonotype was detected only a few times. The chain is built from TRBV12-3 or TRBV12-4 and TRBJ2-3, with TRBD2 identical over 7 bases. V gave up 8 bases and J gave up 2 bases; unmatched junction bases: 10. This CDR3 contains 15 residues. The CDR3: CASGSSGKFTDTQYF. The CDR3 coding sequence is TGTGCCAGCGGATCGAGCGGGAAGTTCACAGATACGCAGTATTTT.

Turning to this clonotype: A read error is likely, as this CDR3 ends without the conserved phenylalanine or tryptophan. This chain connects TRBV29-1 to TRBJ2-5; D is uncertain. CDR1 SQVTM and CDR2 ANQGSEA come from the germline V gene. The CDR3 totals 12 residues. Deletions cut 1 base from V and 5 bases from J, with 8 bases between. Here the CDR3 reads CSVEGPEETQYL. CDR3 nucleotide sequence: TGCAGCGTTGAAGGTCCAGAGGAGACCCAGTACCTC.

The chain joins TRBV14 to TRBJ2-1, with D possibly being TRBD1 (5 bases). Germline assignment: CDR1 SGHDN and CDR2 FVKESK. The CDR3 is made up of 19 amino acids. V dropped 4 bases and J dropped 6 bases, with 28 bases sitting between them. For the CDR3, the DNA is TGTGCCAGCAGCCCTACAGGATGGGGTCCCTCTCGTGTGGGCAATGAGCAGTTCTTC. It translates to CASSPTGWGPSRVGNEQFF.

This clonotype has ten or more counts. This chain joins TRBV4-1 and TRBJ2-5, with 8 bases that match TRBD2. The ends lost 2 bases at V and 5 bases at J; junction bases unmatched: 13. The CDR3 runs 17 residues. Germline CDR1 and CDR2: MGHRA and YSYEKL. The CDR3 DNA reads TGCGCCAGCAGCCAACCGCGCCAGGGACTAGGCCAGGAGACCCAGTACTTC. Translation: CASSQPRQGLGQETQYF.

This rearrangement joins TRBV6-1 to TRBJ2-1, with D maybe TRBD2 (5 bases). The DNA end is a closer match to TRBJ2-7, so the J assignment may be wrong. Germline V gene lookup returns CDR1 MNHNS and CDR2 SASEGT. The length of the CDR3 is 16 residues. This CDR3 reads CASSPLRGSSSYEQYF. The CDR3 DNA is TGTGCCAGCAGCCCCCTTAGAGGGAGCTCCTCCTACGAGCAGTACTTC.

On this clonotype itself: One junction end does not reproduce the germline sequence, and a read error may be involved. The V gene is TRBV29-1, the J gene TRBJ1-2, with D maybe TRBD1 (5 bases). This CDR3 spans 14 amino acids. From germline, CDR1 is SQVTM and CDR2 ANQGSEA. As DNA, the CDR3 is TGCAGCGTTGCCGGCCGGGGGAGTCGAAATGGCTACGCCTTC. Encoded protein: CSVAGRGSRNGYAF.